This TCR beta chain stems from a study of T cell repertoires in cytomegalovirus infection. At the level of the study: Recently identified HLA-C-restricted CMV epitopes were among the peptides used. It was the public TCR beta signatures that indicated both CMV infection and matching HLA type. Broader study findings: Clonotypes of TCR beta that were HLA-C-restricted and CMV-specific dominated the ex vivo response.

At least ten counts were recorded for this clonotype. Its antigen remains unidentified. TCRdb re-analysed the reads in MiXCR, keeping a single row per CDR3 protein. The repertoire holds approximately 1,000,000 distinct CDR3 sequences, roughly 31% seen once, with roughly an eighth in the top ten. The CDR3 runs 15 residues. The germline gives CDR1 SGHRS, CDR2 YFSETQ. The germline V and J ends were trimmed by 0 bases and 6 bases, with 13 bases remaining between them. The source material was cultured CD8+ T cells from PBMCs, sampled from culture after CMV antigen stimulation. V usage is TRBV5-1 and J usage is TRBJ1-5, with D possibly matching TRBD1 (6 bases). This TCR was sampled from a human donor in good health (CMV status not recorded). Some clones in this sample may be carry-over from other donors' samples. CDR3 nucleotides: TGCGCCAGCAGCTTGGATTACAGGGCGGGTCAGCCCCAGCATTTT. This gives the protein CASSLDYRAGQPQHF.